The sequence of this T cell receptor (beta chain) was determined in a study of Ad26.COV2.S vaccination and SARS-CoV-2 variants. General observations from the study: Quantification of TCR breadth and depth may have yielded underestimates of total T cell responses.

Measured with immunoSEQ multiplex PCR; TCRdb has only the in-frame clones, and not every one. The repertoire holds roughly 350,000 clones, with around 90% as singletons. Regarding this clone: Antigen unknown. The conserved phenylalanine or tryptophan is not found at the CDR3 terminus, so this likely reflects a read error. The DNA is omitted, as the CDR3 cannot be located on it reliably, and the CDR3 follows TCRdb's listing.

In germline, CDR1 is MNHEY, CDR2 SVGAGI. The CDR3 length equals 12 residues, ends included. Treatment: approximately 18 received Ad26.COV2.S at low or high dose, single or two shots; roughly five received placebo; per-sample allocation not given. Material that was analyzed had been drawn on day 63 after the first vaccine or placebo injection. The individual, an adult aged 18-55 years, was a donor in Boston. This clonotype was sampled from a person between 18 and 60 years old who received the Ad26.COV2.S COVID-19 vaccine or a placebo. The sequencing here drew on peripheral blood, taken in a trial of Ad26.COV2.S vaccine versus placebo. The J gene is TRBJ1-4, the V gene TRBV6-5; the D call of TRBD1 is as the table states it, not checked on the DNA. This chain's CDR3 is CATREGQGRLLI.